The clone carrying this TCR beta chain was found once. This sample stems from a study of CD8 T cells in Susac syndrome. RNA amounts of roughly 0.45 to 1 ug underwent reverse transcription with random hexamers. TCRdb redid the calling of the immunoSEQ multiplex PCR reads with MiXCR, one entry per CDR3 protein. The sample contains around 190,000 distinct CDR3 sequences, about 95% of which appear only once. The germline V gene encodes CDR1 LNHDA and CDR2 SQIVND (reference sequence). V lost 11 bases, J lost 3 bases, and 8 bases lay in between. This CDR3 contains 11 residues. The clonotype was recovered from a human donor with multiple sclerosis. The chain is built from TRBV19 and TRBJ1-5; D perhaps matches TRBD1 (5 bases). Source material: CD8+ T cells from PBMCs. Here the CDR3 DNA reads TGTGCCGCAGGGTACAATCAGCCCCAGCATTTT. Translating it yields CAAGYNQPQHF.